This T cell receptor (beta chain) is drawn from a study of technical replicates of blood from a few donors. The length of the CDR3 is 11 residues. CDR1 and CDR2 (germline): MGHDK, SYGVNS. The V end was cut by 8 bases, the J end by 3 bases, with 7 bases between. The data were produced by immunoSEQ multiplex PCR, yet TCRdb's version contains in-frame clones alone and is incomplete. Here the sample spans roughly 59,000 clones, 70% to 90% being singletons. Sequenced input: PBMCs. V usage is TRBV25-1 and J usage is TRBJ2-5; D is unresolved. The receptor comes from a human donor in good health. Some clones in this sample may be carry-over from other donors' samples. This CDR3 reads CASGIEETQYF. CDR3 bases: TGTGCCAGCGGTATAGAAGAGACCCAGTACTTC.